The 14 T cell receptor beta chains below were found in one sample sequenced in a study of memory CD8 T cells in hepatitis C reinfection. Here immunoSEQ multiplex PCR was the method, and the copy in TCRdb shows in-frame clones only, minus some. The sample records a few thousand clones, 87% being singletons. This sample's time point: late/post reinfection, 12 to 24 weeks after detection. Sorted cells were sequenced directly ex vivo without any in vitro expansion. The specimen was naive CD8+ T cells sorted from blood. These TCRs come from a man aged 45-60 years with hepatitis C virus infection.

This clone appeared a few times. The V and J genes are TRBV6-6 and TRBJ2-7; 9 bases map to TRBD2. With 7 bases clipped from V and 4 bases from J, the junction kept 11 bases outside the gene matches. This CDR3 has 15 amino acids. Germline V lookup: CDR1 MNHNY, CDR2 SVGAGI (reference sequence). The CDR3 sequence is CASNDQREAIYEQYF. CDR3 DNA sequence: TGTGCCAGCAACGATCAGCGGGAGGCTATTTACGAGCAGTACTTC.

The CDR3 nucleotides read TGTGCCAGCAGCAGGACAGGGAACCAGCCCCAGCATTTT. It specifies CASSRTGNQPQHF. The chain links TRBV27 to TRBJ1-5; 8 nucleotides agree with TRBD1. V lost 6 bases, J lost 7 bases, and 5 bases stayed unmatched. The CDR3 sequence is 13 residues long. CDR1 is MNHEY, CDR2 SMNVEV, per germline (reference sequence).

In its sample, this clone was seen once. This chain connects TRBV4-1 to TRBJ1-2; the D is unclear. The CDR3 is 12 residues long. Trimming stripped 3 bases from V and 2 bases from J, with 4 bases between. Germline lookup yields CDR1 MGHRA and CDR2 YSYEKL. The CDR3 DNA reads TGCGCCAGCAGCCACGGGAACTATGGCTACACCTTC. Residues: CASSHGNYGYTF.

This chain uses TRBV27 with TRBJ2-1; 7 bases line up with TRBD2. The CDR3 runs 15 residues. V dropped 6 bases and J dropped 10; count of bases not matched to a gene: 15. CDR1 and CDR2 from the germline V gene are MNHEY and SMNVEV (reference sequence). CDR3 amino acids: CASSPWGDYWVEQFF. CDR3 in DNA: TGTGCCAGCAGCCCGTGGGGGGACTATTGGGTCGAGCAGTTCTTC.

The CDR3 loop is CASRYSGTSYNEQFF. As DNA, the CDR3 is TGTGCCAGCAGATATAGCGGGACCTCCTACAATGAGCAGTTCTTC. The V and J genes are TRBV11-3 and TRBJ2-1, with TRBD2 matching over 8 bases. The CDR3 spans 15 residues. The V gene end was trimmed by 6 bases and the J gene end by 0 bases; junction bases not matched to a gene: 4. Germline V gene sequence: CDR1 SGHNT, CDR2 YENEEA. The full variable domain, with the rest looked up from reference TRBV11-3 and TRBJ2-1, is EAGVVQSPRYKIIEKKQPVAFWCNPISGHNTLYWYLQNLGQGPELLIRYENEEAVDDSQLPKDRFSAERLKGVDSTLKIQPAELGDSAVYLCASRYSGTSYNEQFFGPGTRLTVL.

In this sample, this clone is medium-sized. The chain couples TRBV7-9 to TRBJ2-1; 8 bases align to TRBD2. This CDR3 has 18 residues. J gave up 3 bases and V 5 bases, and 15 bases lay outside the gene matches. Germline-derived CDR1 and CDR2 are SEHNR and FQNEAQ (reference sequence). The CDR3 sequence: CASSPGWAGGTYYNEQFF. In DNA form, the CDR3 reads TGTGCCAGCAGCCCGGGTTGGGCGGGAGGTACCTACTACAATGAGCAGTTCTTC.

The chain employs TRBV6-5 and TRBJ2-3; the match to TRBD1 covers 8 bases. V gave up 4 bases and J gave up 6 bases; unmatched junction bases: 6. Germline CDR1 MNHEY, CDR2 SVGAGI. The length of the CDR3 is 14 residues. CDR3 in amino acids: CASSWTGPSDTQYF. The CDR3 coding sequence is TGTGCCAGCAGTTGGACAGGGCCCTCCGATACGCAGTATTTT.

The chain links TRBV14 to TRBJ2-2; 7 positions match TRBD1. This CDR3 region has 14 residues. The ends lost 0 bases at V and 5 bases at J; junction bases unmatched: 0. Germline assignment: CDR1 SGHDN and CDR2 FVKESK. The CDR3 sequence is CASSQEQGTGELFF. The DNA of the CDR3 is TGTGCCAGCAGCCAAGAACAGGGGACCGGGGAGCTGTTTTTT.

This clone rates as medium-sized. The genes are TRBV6-5 and TRBJ1-1; possibly TRBD1 for D (6 bases). The germline gives CDR1 MNHEY, CDR2 SVGAGI. Between the trimmed V and J ends, which lost 8 bases and 6 bases, there was a span of 16 bases. This CDR3 spans 13 amino acids. The CDR3 bases are TGTGCCAGCGCCGACAGGTTTGACGCTGAAGCTTTCTTT. Residues: CASADRFDAEAFF.

This clone turned up a few times. J is TRBJ2-3 and V is TRBV11-2; D is possibly TRBD2 (5 bases). Germline V gene data show CDR1 as SGHAT and CDR2 as FQNNGV. This CDR3 region has 15 residues. Trimming removed 4 bases from V and 6 bases from J, with 17 bases in between. DNA of the CDR3: TGTGCCAGCAGCTCCATGGCGGGTCCAAGCGATACGCAGTATTTT. This codes for CASSSMAGPSDTQYF.

The chain uses TRBV5-5 and TRBJ1-4, with D possibly being TRBD1 (6 bases). Trimming stripped 4 bases from V and 5 bases from J, with 15 bases between. Germline CDR1 is SGHKS and CDR2 is YYEKEE (reference sequence). This CDR3 comprises 15 residues. CDR3 region: CASSLGGTLNEKLFF. The CDR3 DNA sequence: TGTGCCAGCAGCCTAGGTGGGACATTGAATGAAAAACTGTTTTTT.

The CDR3 region has the DNA TGTGCCAGCAGCCTCGGACACAGCTATGGCTACACCTTC. Translating gives CASSLGHSYGYTF. This rearrangement joins TRBV7-9 to TRBJ1-2; weak D call: TRBD1 (5 bases). Germline V gene lookup returns CDR1 SEHNR and CDR2 FQNEAQ (reference sequence). Trimming stripped 5 bases from V and 4 bases from J, with 11 bases between. CDR3 length equals 13 residues.

This rearrangement joins TRBV2 to TRBJ2-7; 10 bases agree with TRBD2. Trimming cost V 7 bases and J 2 bases; bases outside gene matches: 5. CDR1 SNHLY and CDR2 FYNNEI come from the germline V gene. The CDR3 runs 14 residues. CDR3 in amino acids: CASTWLAGAYEQYF. The CDR3 region has the DNA TGTGCCAGCACGTGGCTAGCGGGGGCCTACGAGCAGTACTTC.

J is TRBJ2-6 and V is TRBV30, with 14 bases that match TRBD2. The ends lost 3 bases at V and 0 bases at J; junction bases unmatched: 1. The CDR3 is made up of 17 amino acids. Germline V gene lookup returns CDR1 GTSNPN and CDR2 SVGIG (reference sequence). CDR3 sequence reads: CAWSGTSGSSGANVLTF. The CDR3 DNA follows: TGTGCCTGGAGCGGGACTAGCGGGAGCTCTGGGGCCAACGTCCTGACTTTC. Full variable domain (missing parts from reference TRBV30 and TRBJ2-6): SQTIHQWPATLVQPVGSPLSLECTVEGTSNPNLYWYRQAAGRGLQLLFYSVGIGQISSEVPQNLSASRPQDRQFILSSKKLLLSDSGFYLCAWSGTSGSSGANVLTFGAGSRLTVL.